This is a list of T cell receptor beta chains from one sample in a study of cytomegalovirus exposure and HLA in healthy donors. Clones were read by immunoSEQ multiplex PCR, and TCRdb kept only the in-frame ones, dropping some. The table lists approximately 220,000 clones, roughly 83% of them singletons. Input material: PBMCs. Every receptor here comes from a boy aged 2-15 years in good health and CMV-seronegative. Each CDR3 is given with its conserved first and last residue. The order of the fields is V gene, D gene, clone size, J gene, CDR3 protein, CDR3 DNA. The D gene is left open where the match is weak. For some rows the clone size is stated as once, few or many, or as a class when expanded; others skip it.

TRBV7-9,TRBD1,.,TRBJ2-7,CASSRTGGHEQYF,TGTGCCAGCAGCCGGACAGGGGGCCACGAGCAGTACTTC
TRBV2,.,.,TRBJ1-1,CASSGWVNTEAFF,TGTGCCAGCTCCGGGTGGGTCAACACTGAAGCTTTCTTT
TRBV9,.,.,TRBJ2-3,CASSVDQGRTDTQYF,TGTGCCAGCAGCGTAGACCAGGGCCGCACAGATACGCAGTATTTT
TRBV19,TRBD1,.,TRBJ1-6,CASSDQGDRGMNSPLHF,TGTGCCAGTTCTGATCAGGGGGACAGAGGCATGAATTCACCCCTCCACTTT
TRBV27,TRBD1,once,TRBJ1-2,CASSLGQGAGGYTF,TGTGCCAGCAGTCTCGGACAGGGGGCTGGTGGCTACACCTTC
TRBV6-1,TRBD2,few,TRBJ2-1,CASKIAGGTPNEQFF,TGTGCCAGCAAAATCGCGGGGGGGACCCCTAATGAGCAGTTCTTC
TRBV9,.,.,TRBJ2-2,CASSVSTGELFF,TGTGCCAGCAGCGTATCGACCGGGGAGCTGTTTTTT
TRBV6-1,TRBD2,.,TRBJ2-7,CASSETPSGGYEQYF,TGTGCCAGCAGTGAAACTCCTAGCGGGGGCTACGAGCAGTACTTC
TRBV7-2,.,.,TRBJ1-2,CASSPGGPQRSGGGGYTF,TGTGCCAGCAGCCCCGGGGGTCCGCAGCGGAGCGGGGGGGGTGGCTACACCTTC
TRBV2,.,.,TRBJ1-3,CATLYRPSGDSGNTIYF,TGTGCCACCTTATACCGACCCTCGGGGGACTCTGGAAACACCATATATTTT
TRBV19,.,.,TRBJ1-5,CASSARGNQPQHF,TGTGCCAGTAGTGCCAGGGGTAATCAGCCCCAGCATTTT
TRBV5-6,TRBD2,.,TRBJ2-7,CASSLGTSGYEQYF,TGTGCCAGCAGCTTGGGGACTAGCGGCTACGAGCAGTACTTC
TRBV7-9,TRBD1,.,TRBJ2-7,CASSAPTGSHEQYF,TGTGCCAGCAGCGCCCCGACAGGGTCCCACGAGCAGTACTTC
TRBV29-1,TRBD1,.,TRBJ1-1,CSVLTGRVNTEAFF,TGCAGCGTTTTGACAGGGAGAGTGAACACTGAAGCTTTCTTT
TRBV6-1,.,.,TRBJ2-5,CASSEGIQNQETQYF,TGTGCCAGCAGTGAAGGGATACAGAACCAAGAGACCCAGTACTTC
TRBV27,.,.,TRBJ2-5,CASRQDRLQTQYF,TGTGCCAGCAGACAAGACAGGTTGCAGACCCAGTACTTC
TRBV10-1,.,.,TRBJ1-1,CASSDQGMNTEAFF,TGCGCCAGCAGTGATCAGGGGATGAACACTGAAGCTTTCTTT
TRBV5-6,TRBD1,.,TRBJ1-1,CASSWGDRGHNEAFF,TGTGCCAGCAGCTGGGGGGACAGGGGGCATAATGAAGCTTTCTTT
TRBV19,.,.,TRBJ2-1,CASSPLFTDSYNEQFF,TGTGCCAGTAGCCCTCTTTTCACTGACTCCTACAATGAGCAGTTCTTC
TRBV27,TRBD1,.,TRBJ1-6,CASSLGGQGSVRNSPLHF,TGTGCCAGCAGTTTAGGAGGACAGGGATCGGTGAGAAATTCACCCCTCCACTTT
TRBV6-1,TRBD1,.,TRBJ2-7,CASSEVAGGGNEQYF,TGTGCCAGCAGTGAAGTGGCAGGGGGTGGTAACGAGCAGTACTTC
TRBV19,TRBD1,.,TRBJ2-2,CASSPGQGFGGELFF,TGTGCCAGTAGTCCCGGACAGGGGTTTGGCGGGGAGCTGTTTTTT
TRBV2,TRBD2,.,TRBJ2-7,CASSEPGGSRREQYF,TGTGCCAGCAGTGAACCGGGAGGGTCTAGGCGCGAGCAGTACTTC
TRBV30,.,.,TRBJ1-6,CAWRLGGNSPLHF,TGTGCCTGGAGATTGGGGGGGAATTCACCCCTCCACTTT
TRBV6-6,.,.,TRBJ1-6,CASSYGQGNSPLHF,TGTGCCAGCAGTTACGGGCAGGGAAATTCACCCCTCCACTTT
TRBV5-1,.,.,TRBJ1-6,CASSLISEEEGKRSSYNSPLHF,TGCGCCAGCAGCTTGATTTCCGAGGAAGAGGGAAAGAGGAGCTCCTATAATTCACCCCTCCACTTT
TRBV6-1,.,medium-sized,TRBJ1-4,CASSDTGIHEKLFF,TGTGCCAGCAGTGACACAGGGATCCATGAAAAACTGTTTTTT
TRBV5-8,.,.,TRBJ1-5,CASSLGGRTNQPQHF,TGTGCCAGCAGCTTGGGAGGCAGGACTAATCAGCCCCAGCATTTT
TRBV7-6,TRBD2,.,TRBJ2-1,CASSLGTSGRYRDEQFF,TGTGCCAGCAGCTTAGGTACTAGCGGGAGGTATAGGGATGAGCAGTTCTTC
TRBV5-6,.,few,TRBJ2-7,CASSTSGVSYEQYF,TGTGCCAGCAGCACCTCGGGAGTCTCCTACGAGCAGTACTTC
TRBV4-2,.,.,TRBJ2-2,CASSQAGLNTGELFF,TGTGCCAGCAGCCAAGCGGGACTTAACACCGGGGAGCTGTTTTTT
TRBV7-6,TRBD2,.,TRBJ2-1,CASSLGGGGNNEQFF,TGTGCCAGCAGCTTGGGCGGGGGGGGCAACAATGAGCAGTTCTTC
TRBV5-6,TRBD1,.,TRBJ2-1,CASSLVGQGNNEQFF,TGTGCCAGCAGCTTAGTGGGACAGGGGAACAATGAGCAGTTCTTC
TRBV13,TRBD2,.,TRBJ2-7,CASSYGTSGVTYEQYF,TGTGCCAGCAGTTATGGGACTAGCGGGGTTACGTACGAGCAGTACTTC
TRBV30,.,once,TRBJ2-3,CAWSVTGISTDTQYF,TGTGCCTGGAGTGTAACAGGGATCTCCACAGATACGCAGTATTTT
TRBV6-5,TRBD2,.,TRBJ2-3,CASSSGLVPTDTQYF,TGTGCCAGCAGTTCAGGACTAGTCCCCACAGATACGCAGTATTTT
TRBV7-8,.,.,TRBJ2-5,CASSPRLETQYF,TGTGCCAGCAGCCCCAGGCTAGAGACCCAGTACTTC